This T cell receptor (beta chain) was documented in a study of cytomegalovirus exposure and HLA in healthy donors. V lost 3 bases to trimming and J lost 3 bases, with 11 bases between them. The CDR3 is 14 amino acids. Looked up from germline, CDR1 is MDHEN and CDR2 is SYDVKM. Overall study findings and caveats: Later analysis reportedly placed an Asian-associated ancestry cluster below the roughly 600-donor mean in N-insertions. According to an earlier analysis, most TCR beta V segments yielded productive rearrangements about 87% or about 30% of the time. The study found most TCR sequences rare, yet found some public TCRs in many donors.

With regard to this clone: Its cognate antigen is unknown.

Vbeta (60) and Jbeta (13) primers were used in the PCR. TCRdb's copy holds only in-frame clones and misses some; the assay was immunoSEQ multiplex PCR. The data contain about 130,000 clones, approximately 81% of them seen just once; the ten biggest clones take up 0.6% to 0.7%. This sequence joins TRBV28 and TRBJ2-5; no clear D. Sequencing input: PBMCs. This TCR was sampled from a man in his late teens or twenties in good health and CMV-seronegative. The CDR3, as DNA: TGTGCCAGCAGTTTTCTGCGGTACAAAGAGACCCAGTACTTC. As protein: CASSFLRYKETQYF.